The clone carrying this T cell receptor beta chain has just a few counts. This may be a read error: a much more frequent sequence differs by one nucleotide. These data belong to a study of low-dose radiotherapy and immunotherapy resistance in tumors. For the study at large: One day prior to radiation and immunotherapy, intravenous cyclophosphamide at 200 mg/m2 was given, repeated every two weeks.

The time point was: after trial treatment. As for treatment: LDRT plus nivolumab, ipilimumab, low-dose cyclophosphamide and aspirin (RACIN trial). Each donor was administered nivolumab, ipilimumab, aspirin, low-dose cyclophosphamide and low-dose radiotherapy. TRAV- and TRBV-specific primers primed first-strand cDNA, covering alpha and beta chains. Amplification, which lasted about 20 PCR cycles, used a constant-region primer and V-primer adapter to amplify TCRs. TCRdb independently ran MiXCR on the reads; one entry per CDR3 protein. The data show 80,000 or so distinct CDR3 sequences, with under 20% seen just once and roughly 1.5% held by the top ten. Trimming took off 8 bases at V and 2 bases at J, with 16 bases between the two ends. Germline CDR1 reads MNHEY; CDR2 reads SVGEGT. This CDR3 region has 15 residues.

The sequences come from PBMCs, collected after low-dose radiotherapy plus immunotherapy. The receptor was derived from a male donor with prostate cancer. The J gene is TRBJ2-1, the V gene TRBV6-2 or TRBV6-3; D is possibly TRBD1 or TRBD2 (5 bases each). DNA of the CDR3: TGTGCCAGCCGCCGAGACAGCGGACCCTACAATGAGCAGTTCTTC. This gives the protein CASRRDSGPYNEQFF.